This T cell receptor (delta chain) was obtained from a study of gamma-delta chains in newborns, infants, children. Overall study: Microbial exposure reportedly drives polyclonal innate γδ T cell expansion after birth.

TCRdb reanalysed the reads via CATT. The sample records fewer than 3,500 delta-chain clones, approximately 4.1% being singletons. With respect to this clone: It may be a read error: a sequence one base away is much more abundant.

Germline V CDR1 and CDR2: GEAIGNYY, EKD. V lost 0 bases to trimming and J lost 1 base; unmatched junction nucleotides: 12. The CDR3 runs 19 residues. This receptor was obtained from a child who was a newborn, infant or young child, either healthy, febrile or measles-vaccinated (not recorded which). This chain joins TRDV2 and TRDJ2; 8 bases are shared with TRDD3. The sample consisted of blood. CDR3 protein: CACDTDLLGGKFLTAQLFF. DNA of the CDR3: TGTGCCTGTGACACCGATTTACTGGGGGGTAAATTTTTGACAGCACAACTCTTCTTT.